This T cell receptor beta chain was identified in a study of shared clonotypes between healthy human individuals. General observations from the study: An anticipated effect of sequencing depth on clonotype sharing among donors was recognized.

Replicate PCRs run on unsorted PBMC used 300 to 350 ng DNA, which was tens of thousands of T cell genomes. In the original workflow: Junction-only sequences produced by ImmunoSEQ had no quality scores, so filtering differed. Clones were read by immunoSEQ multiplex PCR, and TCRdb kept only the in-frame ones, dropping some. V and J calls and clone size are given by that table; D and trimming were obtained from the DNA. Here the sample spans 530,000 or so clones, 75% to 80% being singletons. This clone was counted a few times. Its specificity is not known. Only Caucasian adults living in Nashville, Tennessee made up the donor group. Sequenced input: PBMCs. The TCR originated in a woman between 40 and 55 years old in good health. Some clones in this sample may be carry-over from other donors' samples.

CDR3 DNA: TGTGCCAGCTCACCACCGGTCGGGGCCGCAACTAATGAAAAACTGTTTTTT. It specifies CASSPPVGAATNEKLFF. The chain links TRBV18 to TRBJ1-4; maybe TRBD1 (5 bases). V lost 0 bases, J lost 0 bases, and 11 bases lay in between. This CDR3 is built from 17 residues. The germline V gene has CDR1 KGHSH and CDR2 LQKENI.